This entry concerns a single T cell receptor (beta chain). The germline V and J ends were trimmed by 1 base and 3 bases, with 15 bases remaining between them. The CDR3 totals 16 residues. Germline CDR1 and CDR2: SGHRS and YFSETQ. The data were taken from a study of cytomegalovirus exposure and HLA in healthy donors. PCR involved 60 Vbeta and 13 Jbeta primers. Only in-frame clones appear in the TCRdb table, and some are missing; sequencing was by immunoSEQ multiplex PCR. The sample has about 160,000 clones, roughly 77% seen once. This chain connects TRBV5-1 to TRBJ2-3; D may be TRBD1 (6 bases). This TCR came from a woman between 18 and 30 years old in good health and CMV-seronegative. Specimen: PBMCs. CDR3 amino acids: CASSLLGQGMTDTQYF. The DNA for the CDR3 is TGCGCCAGCAGCTTGTTAGGCCAGGGGATGACAGATACGCAGTATTTT. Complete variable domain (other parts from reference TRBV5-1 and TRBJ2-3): KAGVTQTPRYLIKTRGQQVTLSCSPISGHRSVSWYQQTPGQGLQFLFEYFSETQRNKGNFPGRFSGRQFSNSRSEMNVSTLELGDSALYLCASSLLGQGMTDTQYFGPGTRLTVL.